The 29 T cell receptor beta chains below come from one sample, sequenced in a study of response to subunit inactivated influenza vaccine (dated by TCRdb to the late 2010s). Libraries came from RT-PCR. The instrument was an Illumina HiSeq 2500. TCRdb itself trimmed the public reads at Q25 with fastp, ran MiXCR and retained productive beta chains. Each entry is one CDR3 protein sequence, shown with its most common DNA and genes. For this sample the table gives some 500,000 distinct CDR3 sequences, of which about 25% were detected only once. The leading ten clones occupy approximately 1.9% of the sample. Sequencing was performed on CD4+ T cells sorted from PBMCs, taken 5 days after vaccination. These receptors were obtained from a man aged 45-60 years who received an inactivated influenza vaccine. Donor details come from another sample of the same person, matched by shared clones.

In DNA, the CDR3 is TGCGCCAGCAGCTTGGCCGGCAAATCCAGTGACGAGCAGTACTTC. Residues: CASSLAGKSSDEQYF. The chain has TRBV5-1 and TRBJ2-7, with no clear D. The CDR3 length is 15 residues. Trimming shortened V by 0 bases and J by 5 bases, and 15 bases separated the two germline ends. CDR1 and CDR2 (germline): SGHRS, YFSETQ.

This sequence joins TRBV15 and TRBJ2-6; the D gene is possibly TRBD1 (5 bases). Germline loops: CDR1 LNHNV, CDR2 YYDKDF (reference sequence). The CDR3 runs to 21 residues. Trimming took off 0 bases at V and 0 bases at J, with 21 bases between the two ends. CDR3 DNA: TGTGCCACCAGCAGAGATTACAGGTTTGGGGTTTCTTACTCTGGGGCCAACGTCCTGACTTTC. It yields the protein CATSRDYRFGVSYSGANVLTF.

This clonotype was recorded a few times. The chain joins TRBV20-1 to TRBJ2-2; a weak D match, TRBD1 (7 bases). V was trimmed by 0 bases and J by 6 bases, leaving 17 bases between them. The CDR3 runs to 16 residues. Germline-derived CDR1 and CDR2 are DFQATT and SNEGSKA (reference sequence). The CDR3 nucleotides read TGCAGTGCTAGAGACCCCCGCGGGACAGAAGCCGGGGAGCTGTTTTTT. Protein: CSARDPRGTEAGELFF.

The chain uses TRBV5-1 and TRBJ2-3; tentative D call: TRBD1 (6 bases). CDR1 is SGHRS, CDR2 YFSETQ, per germline. This CDR3 has 15 amino acids. The V gene lost 0 bases and the J gene lost 3 bases, with 11 bases spanning the gap. CDR3 loop: CASSLDNRETDTQYF. The CDR3 coding sequence is TGCGCCAGCAGCTTGGACAACAGGGAGACAGATACGCAGTATTTT.

The V and J genes are TRBV20-1 and TRBJ2-7; D possibly matches TRBD1 or TRBD2 (6 bases each). This CDR3 spans 12 amino acids. The V gene's germline CDR1 is DFQATT and CDR2 SNEGSKA (reference sequence). This CDR3 reads CSLKKGGYEQYF. The CDR3 coding sequence is TGCAGCCTAAAAAAAGGGGGGTACGAGCAGTACTTC.

This clonotype was observed a handful of times. This rearrangement joins TRBV20-1 to TRBJ1-6; D gene uncertain. In germline, CDR1 is DFQATT, CDR2 SNEGSKA (reference sequence). CDR3 length equals 14 residues. The V and J ends lost 2 bases and 1 base respectively, with 6 bases between them. The CDR3 region is CSARKESYNSPLHF. The CDR3 DNA is TGCAGTGCTAGAAAGGAGTCCTATAATTCACCCCTCCACTTT.

To note about this clonotype: Germline is not matched at one junction end, which may reflect a read error. The rearrangement uses TRBV5-1 and TRBJ2-7, with D maybe TRBD2 (6 bases). Germline CDR1 and CDR2: SGHRS and YFSETQ. CDR3 size: 17 residues. The DNA of the CDR3 is TGCGCCAGCAGCTTGGGAGGTTGGGACTCTGGAGACTACGCGCAGTACTTC. This sequence encodes CASSLGGWDSGDYAQYF.

This clonotype was detected once. This rearrangement joins TRBV19 to TRBJ1-6; D gene uncertain. Trimming took off 5 bases at V and 6 bases at J, with 11 bases between the two ends. CDR1 and CDR2 (germline): LNHDA, SQIVND (reference sequence). The CDR3 covers 14 residues. This CDR3 reads CASSSPEANSPLHF. The DNA for the CDR3 is TGTGCCAGTAGTTCCCCGGAGGCTAATTCACCCCTCCACTTT.

This clonotype was seen more than once but under ten times. The chain employs TRBV20-1 and TRBJ2-3; D ambiguous. The germline V gene has CDR1 DFQATT and CDR2 SNEGSKA (reference sequence). V lost 3 bases, J lost 4 bases, and 17 bases lay in between. This CDR3 spans 15 amino acids. The CDR3 nucleotides read TGCAGTGCTAGGGCATTAGAGACCAAGCCAGATACGCAGTATTTT. It encodes CSARALETKPDTQYF.

This clonotype occurred a few times. V usage is TRBV10-3 and J usage is TRBJ2-1, with D perhaps TRBD1 (6 bases). V was cut by 3 bases and J by 3 bases, with 9 bases left in between. CDR1 is ENHRY, CDR2 SYGVKD, per germline. CDR3 length: 14 residues. For the CDR3, the DNA is TGTGCCATCAGTGACAGGGGAATCTACAATGAGCAGTTCTTC. This encodes CAISDRGIYNEQFF.

The table lists this clonotype with a count of one. The chain uses TRBV5-6 and TRBJ1-5, with TRBD1 identical over 8 bases. The junction had 10 bases not matched to a gene; V was cut back by 4 bases and J by 4 bases. The germline gives CDR1 SGHDT, CDR2 YYEEEE. The length of the CDR3 is 16 residues. This chain's CDR3 is CASSQGQGGPNQPQHF. CDR3 nucleotides: TGTGCCAGCAGCCAAGGACAGGGAGGACCGAATCAGCCCCAGCATTTT.

This clonotype was found a few times. The chain employs TRBV7-8 and TRBJ2-7; the match to TRBD1 covers 8 bases. V gave up 4 bases and J gave up 6 bases; unmatched junction bases: 2. The CDR3 contains 12 residues. The germline gives CDR1 SGHVS, CDR2 FQNEAQ. The CDR3 protein is CASSYDRGEQYF. CDR3 in DNA: TGTGCCAGCAGCTATGACAGGGGCGAGCAGTACTTC.

This clonotype was recorded a few times. The gene calls are TRBV9 and TRBJ2-1, with unresolved D. Trimming left V 0 bases short and J 5 bases short, with 9 bases between. Per germline, CDR1 SGDLS and CDR2 YYNGEE. The CDR3 consists of 14 residues. CDR3 nucleotides: TGTGCCAGCAGCGTAGGCGGCACCCACAATGAGCAGTTCTTC. The encoded protein is CASSVGGTHNEQFF.

V is TRBV3-1 and J is TRBJ1-1; the match to TRBD1 covers 9 bases. The CDR3 is 14 residues long. Germline-derived CDR1 and CDR2 are LGHDT and YNNKEL (reference sequence). V lost 3 bases and J lost 5; bases outside the gene matches: 4. The CDR3 DNA follows: TGTGCCAGCAGCCAGTGGGACAGGGAAACTGAAGCTTTCTTT. This codes for CASSQWDRETEAFF.

This clonotype was detected a few times. The chain links TRBV7-9 to TRBJ2-1; TRBD2 might be the D (6 bases). The CDR3 contains 15 residues. Per the germline V gene, CDR1 is SEHNR and CDR2 is FQNEAQ (reference sequence). Trimming removed 5 bases at V and 7 bases at J, with 18 bases between. The CDR3 sequence: CASSPRESLGNEQFF. DNA of the CDR3: TGTGCCAGCAGCCCCCGGGAGTCCTTGGGGAATGAGCAGTTCTTC.

The chain couples TRBV4-3 to TRBJ1-2, with TRBD1 matching over 7 bases. This CDR3 region has 15 residues. Per the germline V gene, CDR1 is LGHNA and CDR2 is YSLEER. The V segment lost 1 base and the J segment 2 bases; nucleotides outside the gene matches: 4. The DNA of the CDR3 is TGCGCCAGCAGCCAAGTGACAGGGATAAACTATGGCTACACCTTC. Its translation: CASSQVTGINYGYTF.

A few counts support this clonotype. CDR3 sequence: CSVAGKGKTEAFF. The CDR3 bases are TGCAGCGTTGCAGGCAAAGGTAAAACTGAAGCTTTCTTT. The chain combines TRBV29-1 with TRBJ1-1; D not resolved. CDR3 length: 13 amino acids. Germline V gives CDR1 SQVTM, CDR2 ANQGSEA. The V end lost 4 bases, the J end lost 5 bases, and 14 bases lay between the germline ends.

The rearrangement uses TRBV2 and TRBJ2-3; the D gene is possibly TRBD2 (6 bases). The germline V gene has CDR1 SNHLY and CDR2 FYNNEI. The V end lost 8 bases, the J end lost 0 bases, and 12 bases lay between the germline ends. The CDR3 has 14 residues. CDR3 region: CASGLTRSTDTQYF. The CDR3 bases are TGTGCCAGCGGACTGACTAGGAGCACAGATACGCAGTATTTT.

V usage is TRBV6-1 and J usage is TRBJ1-1; D remains unclear. This CDR3 has 14 residues. V was trimmed by 8 bases and J by 0 bases, leaving 13 bases between them. Looked up from germline, CDR1 is MNHNS and CDR2 is SASEGT. CDR3 region: CASSTKRVNTEAFF. DNA of the CDR3: TGTGCCAGCTCTACAAAAAGGGTGAACACTGAAGCTTTCTTT.

This clonotype was picked up a small number of times. J is TRBJ2-7 and V is TRBV12-3 or TRBV12-4; D remains ambiguous. V lost 1 base, J lost 0 bases, and 10 bases lay in between. CDR3 length: 15 amino acids. CDR3 in DNA: TGTGCCAGCAGTTTAGGGGGAACGAGCTCCTACGAGCAGTACTTC. This codes for CASSLGGTSSYEQYF.

Ten or more counts support this clonotype. V gene TRBV5-1 combines with J gene TRBJ2-1; D possibly corresponds to TRBD1 (6 bases). V lost 5 bases and J 0 bases, leaving 12 bases between the germline ends. Per germline, CDR1 SGHRS and CDR2 YFSETQ. This CDR3 is built from 15 residues. The CDR3 nucleotides read TGCGCCAGCAGACCTGACAGGAGCTCCTACAATGAGCAGTTCTTC. Its protein is CASRPDRSSYNEQFF.

The V and J genes are TRBV28 and TRBJ1-1; D unresolved. The CDR3 contains 12 residues. Looked up from germline, CDR1 is MDHEN and CDR2 is SYDVKM. The CDR3 DNA follows: TGTGCTACCGGGAGGACGGAGTTTGAAGCTTTCTTT. Amino acids: CATGRTEFEAFF.

The table lists this clonotype with a few counts. V and J are TRBV10-3 and TRBJ1-1; 8 positions agree with TRBD1. Germline trimming cut 4 bases from V and 5 bases from J; bases unmatched to any gene: 9. CDR3 length equals 15 residues. Germline V gene data show CDR1 as ENHRY and CDR2 as SYGVKD. This chain's CDR3 is CAISGGQGRMTEAFF. The CDR3 DNA is TGTGCCATCAGTGGCGGACAGGGTAGGATGACTGAAGCTTTCTTT.

This clonotype occurred a few times. This chain links TRBV4-3 with TRBJ2-7; 8 bases agree with TRBD2. Germline V CDR1 and CDR2: LGHNA, YSLEER. V trimming: 0 bases; J trimming: 6 bases; junction bases outside the gene matches: 10. CDR3 length equals 16 residues. The CDR3 spells CASSQDWAGGSREQYF. In DNA, the CDR3 is TGCGCCAGCAGCCAAGATTGGGCGGGAGGTTCGCGCGAGCAGTACTTC.

This clonotype has just one count. This rearrangement joins TRBV7-9 to TRBJ2-5, with D possibly called TRBD1 or TRBD2 (5 bases each). V lost 3 bases and J lost 9, with 14 bases in between. Looked up from germline, CDR1 is SEHNR and CDR2 is FQNEAQ (reference sequence). CDR3 size: 13 residues. This chain's CDR3 is CASSFDVLGAQYF. The CDR3 DNA sequence: TGTGCCAGCAGCTTTGATGTGCTGGGGGCCCAGTACTTC.

V gene TRBV20-1 combines with J gene TRBJ1-2, with 9 positions matching TRBD1. CDR1 and CDR2 (germline): DFQATT, SNEGSKA (reference sequence). The junction had 7 bases not matched to a gene; V was cut back by 3 bases and J by 5 bases. The CDR3 is made up of 14 amino acids. The DNA for the CDR3 is TGCAGTGCTAGGGACGCCGGGACAGGGTATGGCTACACCTTC. Translating it yields CSARDAGTGYGYTF.

This clonotype was recorded a few times. The rearrangement uses TRBV12-3 or TRBV12-4 and TRBJ2-5; D may be TRBD1 (6 bases). There are 16 residues in the CDR3. Deletions cut 4 bases from V and 5 bases from J, with 20 bases between. In DNA, the CDR3 is TGTGCCAGCAGTTCAGACATCAGGGGTGTGAGGGAGACCCAGTACTTC. Amino acid sequence: CASSSDIRGVRETQYF.

DNA for the CDR3: TGTGCCAGCAGCTTACTTTCGACACAGGTCCAAGAGACCCAGTACTTC. It specifies CASSLLSTQVQETQYF. The V gene is TRBV11-2, the J gene TRBJ2-5; the D gene is possibly TRBD1 (5 bases). Germline CDR1 and CDR2: SGHAT and FQNNGV. The CDR3 runs 16 residues. V lost 2 bases, J lost 1 base, and 14 bases lay in between.

The chain employs TRBV6-5 and TRBJ1-1; possible D gene TRBD1, 5 bases. The CDR3 is 16 amino acids. Germline assignment: CDR1 MNHEY and CDR2 SVGAGI. Trimming removed 2 bases at V and 0 bases at J, with 13 bases between. The CDR3 here is CASSYGQGRVNTEAFF. Here the CDR3 DNA reads TGTGCCAGCAGTTACGGGCAGGGTCGCGTGAACACTGAAGCTTTCTTT.